The clone carrying this TCR beta chain has a count of ten or more. The data are from a study of early T cells in non-severe SARS-CoV-2 infection. Attachment of unique molecular identifiers to individual cDNA molecules was performed. Each CDR3 protein gets one entry after TCRdb re-called the 5' RACE reads with MiXCR. Of around 45,000 distinct CDR3 sequences detected, 3% to 4% appear once; the ten largest clones hold about 3%. The CDR3 is 12 residues long. V was clipped by 4 bases and J by 3 bases; unmatched bases: 2. The germline CDR1 and CDR2 sequences are SQVTM and ANQGSEA. The chain recombines TRBV29-1 with TRBJ2-7; 8 nucleotides align to TRBD1. The source is an adult who was a healthcare worker with PCR-confirmed SARS-CoV-2 infection or an uninfected control (not recorded which). Sequenced material: whole blood. In DNA, the CDR3 is TGCAGCGTTGGACAGGGGCGCTACGAGCAGTACTTC. Its protein product is CSVGQGRYEQYF.